This T cell receptor beta chain comes out of a study of graft-versus-host responses after intestinal transplantation. Study outcomes and limitations: Graft-donor T cell macrochimerism in patients accompanied high graft-versus-host to host-versus-graft clonal ratios in allografts. The marrow of recipients harbored GvH clones, and ileum or blood showed some of them first. Among circulating GvH clones, peak levels were associated with early post-transplant declines in HvG clones.

This CDR3 is 11 amino acids long. V was trimmed by 0 bases and J by 12 bases, leaving 11 bases between them. Germline V CDR1 and CDR2: GTSNPN, SVGIG (reference sequence). A note on this clone: What it binds is not known.

Profiling relied on immunoSEQ multiplex PCR, and the TCRdb table lists in-frame clones only, not all of them. The data show some 6,700 clones, about 89% seen once. The receptor was derived from a human patient who received an intestinal transplant, so some T cells may come from the graft donor. The source was PBMCs, collected 83 days after transplant. V gene TRBV30 combines with J gene TRBJ1-2; no clear D gene. CDR3: CAWSVLPGHTF. CDR3 sequence (DNA): TGTGCCTGGAGTGTACTCCCCGGACACACCTTC.